This TCR beta chain derives from a study of CD8 T cells in ankylosing spondylitis listed by TCRdb under 2017. Study-wide context: The study profiled T cell receptor beta repertoires in healthy donors and ankylosing spondylitis patients to find disease-linked TCR variants. The full study cohort comprised 25 ankylosing spondylitis patients and about 110 healthy donors. Peripheral blood samples were taken, and synovial fluid was additionally collected from ankylosing spondylitis patients.

The investigation overall reported the following: A CD8+ phenotype was shown by the disease-linked clones, which were found at relatively low frequencies in peripheral blood. A TCR beta motif made up of eight highly homologous amino acid variants appeared to be characteristic of blood from ankylosing spondylitis patients. Some of the motif variants had been reported before in the synovial fluid and blood of reactive arthritis patients, a finding that suggests common disease-initiation mechanisms. Significant enrichment of the disease-linked clones was reported in matched synovial fluid samples from ankylosing spondylitis patients.

A note on this clonotype: Its target antigen remains unknown. The sample holds no much larger clone one base away, and base qualities are not on file.

TCRdb names Illumina HiSeq 2500 as the instrument used. TCR beta libraries were prepared by quantitative 5'-RACE with molecular barcodes. The study's processing was this. A new computational method based on a probabilistic model of VDJ rearrangement was used to identify disease-linked TCR variants. TCRdb handled the public reads itself, with Q25 trimming in fastp and clone calling in MiXCR, and kept productive beta chains. CDR3 protein sequences are deduplicated, and each keeps its most common genes and DNA. TCRdb's processing, not the authors' own work, is the source of the V and J calls. This sample gives 210,000 or so distinct CDR3 sequences in total; roughly 25% of them show up just once. The leading ten clones occupy under 7% of the sample. Reading the germline V gene gives CDR1 SGHRS and CDR2 YFSETQ. From the cysteine through the phenylalanine, the CDR3 covers 13 amino acids. Of all the DNA, just the CDR3 is kept, 39 bases in frame from base 1. V was cut back by 0 bases and J by 5 bases, leaving a gap of 5 bases between them.

The sequence was obtained from a male donor with ankylosing spondylitis or in good health (not recorded which). The material sequenced was blood, either unsorted or a sorted T cell fraction (not recorded which). The V gene is TRBV5-1 and the J gene is TRBJ2-2; no D gene is confidently identified. The encoded CDR3 is CASSLGATGELFF. The nucleotides read TGCGCCAGCAGCTTGGGGGCTACCGGGGAGCTGTTTTTT. Supplemented by the reference TRBV5-1 and TRBJ2-2 proteins around the CDR3, the complete variable domain is KAGVTQTPRYLIKTRGQQVTLSCSPISGHRSVSWYQQTPGQGLQFLFEYFSETQRNKGNFPGRFSGRQFSNSRSEMNVSTLELGDSALYLCASSLGATGELFFGEGSRLTVL.